Listed below are T cell receptor beta chains from one sample, sequenced in a study of cytomegalovirus exposure and HLA in healthy donors. Measured with immunoSEQ multiplex PCR; TCRdb has only the in-frame clones, and not every one. The sample has around 130,000 clones, around 84% seen once. Sequencing was done on a sample of PBMCs. These receptors were obtained from a man between 50 and 59 years old in good health and CMV-seronegative. Each CDR3 is given with its conserved first and last residue. Each record gives: D gene, J gene, clone size, V gene, CDR3 DNA, CDR3 protein. The D gene is left open where the match is weak. Clone size is not always given. Where it is, it says once, few, many or a class for expanded clones.

>.|TRBJ1-4|few|TRBV5-1
TGCGCCAGCAGCTTGGATGGGACACCGGCCAGGAGTGAAAAACTGTTTTTT
CASSLDGTPARSEKLFF
>.|TRBJ2-2|few|TRBV4-2
TGTGCCAGCAGCCAAGTAGAGCGGCCTAACACCGGGGAGCTGTTTTTT
CASSQVERPNTGELFF
>TRBD1|TRBJ1-2|.|TRBV5-6
TGTGCCAGCAGCTTGTCAAGGGGGCGGGGTGGCTACACCTTC
CASSLSRGRGGYTF
>.|TRBJ2-3|.|TRBV7-6
TGTGCCAGCAGTCAAGGGGTGGTAGATACGCAGTATTTT
CASSQGVVDTQYF
>.|TRBJ1-2|.|TRBV6-1
TGTGCCAGCATATTAAGGATAGGGGATGGCTACACCTTC
CASILRIGDGYTF
>TRBD1|TRBJ2-7|.|TRBV6-5
TGTGCCAGCAGTTCCCCGGGCAGGGGGCGAGGCGAGCAGTACTTC
CASSSPGRGRGEQYF
>TRBD1|TRBJ1-1|.|TRBV10-3
TGCGCCATCAGTGATAGGGACAGAAAAGAAGCTTTCTTT
CAISDRDRKEAFF
>.|TRBJ1-1|.|TRBV30
TGTGCCTGGAGTGTAACAGTCTACCCTTGGGTAGCTTTCTTT
CAWSVTVYPWVAFF
>TRBD1|TRBJ1-6|.|TRBV30
TGTGCCTGGAGTACCGGGACAGGGGAGTCACCCCTCCACTTT
CAWSTGTGESPLHF
>.|TRBJ2-1|.|TRBV20-1
TGCATACGGGGGAATGAGCAGTTCTTC
CIRGNEQFF
>.|TRBJ1-5|.|TRBV6-1
TGTGCCAGCAACTTGGGCCTTAGCAATCAGCCCCAGCATTTT
CASNLGLSNQPQHF
>.|TRBJ2-1|.|TRBV6-1
TGTGCCAGCACCGGGAATGAGCAGTTCTTC
CASTGNEQFF
>.|TRBJ1-2|few|TRBV29-1
TGCAGCGTTGACGGGGGGAACTATGGCTACACCTTC
CSVDGGNYGYTF
>.|TRBJ1-1|few|TRBV7-9
TGTGCCAGCAGCCCCACCCTAGACGAGAAAGCTTTCTTT
CASSPTLDEKAFF
>TRBD2|TRBJ2-5|.|TRBV2
TGTGCCAGCAGTGAAGTAGCGGGGGGCCTTGAGACCCAGTACTTC
CASSEVAGGLETQYF
>TRBD1|TRBJ1-3|.|TRBV5-1
TGCGCCAGCAGCTCGAGACAGGGGGCCGGAAACACCATATATTTT
CASSSRQGAGNTIYF
>.|TRBJ2-7|.|TRBV7-5
TGTGCCAGAAGCTTAGCGGGGGACAGGGTGGACGAGCAGTACTTC
CARSLAGDRVDEQYF
>TRBD2|TRBJ2-7|.|TRBV7-6
TGTGCCAGCAGCTTAGTAGCTAGCGGGGGCTCCTACGAGCAGTACTTC
CASSLVASGGSYEQYF